This T cell receptor (beta chain) was recorded in a study of beta chain features in type 1 diabetes. General study findings and limits: These data did not resolve whether HLA type affects TCRB rearrangement. The similarity of naive, central memory and Treg TCRB repertoires appeared greater among patients than among healthy donors.

Sampling consisted of one heparinised blood draw per donor, averaging around 100 mL. CDR1 and CDR2 from the germline V gene are GTSNPN and SVGIG (reference sequence). Trimming stripped 0 bases from V and 7 bases from J, with 15 bases between. The CDR3 extends over 14 amino acids. Of the isolated RNA, all was reverse transcribed, and so the sequenced material was expressed TCRB transcripts. Using immunoSEQ multiplex PCR, the repertoire was profiled, and TCRdb retains in-frame clones only, with some absent. The table includes 200,000 to 250,000 clones, around 68% detected once. With regard to this clone: Its antigen is not identified.

Specimen: naive CD4+ T cells from blood. This sequence originates from a man younger than 40 in good health. The V call is TRBV30, the J call TRBJ1-2; D uncertain. The DNA for the CDR3 is TGTGCCTGGAGTGTACGGGCTAAACGGGGTGGCTACACCTTC. Translation gives CAWSVRAKRGGYTF. The whole variable domain, filled in from reference TRBV30 and TRBJ1-2, reads SQTIHQWPATLVQPVGSPLSLECTVEGTSNPNLYWYRQAAGRGLQLLFYSVGIGQISSEVPQNLSASRPQDRQFILSSKKLLLSDSGFYLCAWSVRAKRGGYTFGSGTRLTVV.